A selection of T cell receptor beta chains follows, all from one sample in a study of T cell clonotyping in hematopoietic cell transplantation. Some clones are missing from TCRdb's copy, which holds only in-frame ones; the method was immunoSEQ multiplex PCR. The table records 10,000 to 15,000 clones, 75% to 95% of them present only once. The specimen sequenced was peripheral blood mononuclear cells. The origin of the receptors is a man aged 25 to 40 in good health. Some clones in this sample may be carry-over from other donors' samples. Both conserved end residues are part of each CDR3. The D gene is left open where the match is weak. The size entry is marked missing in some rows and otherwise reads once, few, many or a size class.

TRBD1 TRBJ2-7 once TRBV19 TGTGCCAGTAGTATGCGGCAGGGGGCGAGAGAGCAGTACTTC CASSMRQGAREQYF
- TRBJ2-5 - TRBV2 TGTGCCAGCACCTTATCGACAGGTAGAGAGACCCAGTACTTC CASTLSTGRETQYF
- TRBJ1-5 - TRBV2 TGTGCCAGCAGTGGGACAAATAGCAATCAGCCCCAGCATTTT CASSGTNSNQPQHF
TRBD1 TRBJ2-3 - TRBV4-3 TGCGCCAGCAGCCATGCTGTTACAGGGGATGGTGGAGATACGCAGTATTTT CASSHAVTGDGGDTQYF
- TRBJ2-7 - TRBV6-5 TGTGCCAGCAGCTTGAGTCCGGTTAGCTCCTACGAGCAGTACTTC CASSLSPVSSYEQYF
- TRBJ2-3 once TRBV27 TGTGCCAGCAGTCCCCGCAGGGGCCCAGATACGCAGTATTTT CASSPRRGPDTQYF
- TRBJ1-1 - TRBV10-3 TGTGCCATCAGTGAGGCAGGGGACACTGAAGCTTTCTTT CAISEAGDTEAFF
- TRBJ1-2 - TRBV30 TGTGCCTGGAGTGTGGAAGCTAACTATGGCTACACCTTC CAWSVEANYGYTF
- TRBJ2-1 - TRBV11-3 TGTGCCAGCAGCCCCTCCGTTTGGGAGCAGTTCTTC CASSPSVWEQFF
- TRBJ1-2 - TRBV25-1 TGTGCCAGCAGTGTGGCAGGGGTTTTTGGTGGCTACACCTTC CASSVAGVFGGYTF
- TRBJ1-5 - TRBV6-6 TGTGCCAGCGGCCCCGATATCGGTCAGCCCCAGCATTTT CASGPDIGQPQHF
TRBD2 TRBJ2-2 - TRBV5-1 TGCGCCAGCAGCTTGGACGGGAGGTCGTCGAACACCGGGGAGCTGTTTTTT CASSLDGRSSNTGELFF
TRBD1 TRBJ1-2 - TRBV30 TGTGCCTGGAGCCCCAGGGGGGGAGACAACTATGGCTACACCTTC CAWSPRGGDNYGYTF
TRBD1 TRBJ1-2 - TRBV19 TGTGCCAGTAGTAACACAGGGGGCGACTATGGCTACACCTTC CASSNTGGDYGYTF
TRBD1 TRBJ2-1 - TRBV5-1 TGCGCCAGCAGCTTGGTGGGACAGTCCTACAATGAGCAGTTCTTC CASSLVGQSYNEQFF
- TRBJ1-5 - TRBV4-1 TGCGCCAGCAGCCTCGGGCCTTTGGGTTATCAGCCCCAGCATTTT CASSLGPLGYQPQHF
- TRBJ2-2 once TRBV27 TGTGCCAGCAGTTTAAGGGCCACCCCCGGGGAGCTGTTTTTT CASSLRATPGELFF
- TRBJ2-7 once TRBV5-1 TGCGCCAGCAGCTCCGGGAACCATCTGAGCTCCTACGAGCAGTACTTC CASSSGNHLSSYEQYF
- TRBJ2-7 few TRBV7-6 TGTGCCAGCAGCTTAAAATGGGGGGCTTACGAGCAGTACTTC CASSLKWGAYEQYF
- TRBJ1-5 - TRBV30 TGTGCCTGGAGTCAAGGGAGCAATCAGCCCCAGCATTTT CAWSQGSNQPQHF
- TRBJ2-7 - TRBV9 TGTGCCAGCAGCGTAGGTTTAGGGGCGCACGAGCAGTACTTC CASSVGLGAHEQYF
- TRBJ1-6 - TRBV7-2 TGTGCCAGCAGCCCCCGGCAGGGTGAAAATTCACCCCTCCACTTT CASSPRQGENSPLHF
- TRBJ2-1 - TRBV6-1 TGTGCCAGCAGTGAACAACAGTACAATGAGCAGTTCTTC CASSEQQYNEQFF
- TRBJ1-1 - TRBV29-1 TGCAGCGCAAGGCCCCTAAACACTGAAGCTTTCTTT CSARPLNTEAFF
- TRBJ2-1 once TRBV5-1 TGCGCCAGCAGCTTGGCTGCGGGAACGTACAATGAGCAGTTCTTC CASSLAAGTYNEQFF
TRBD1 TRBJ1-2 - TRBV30 TGTGCCTGGAGTGTCGACAGGGGCTTCGGTGGCTACACCTTC CAWSVDRGFGGYTF
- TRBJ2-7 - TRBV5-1 TGCGCCAGCAGTCTGTACAGGGCTTTTACCTACGAGCAGTACTTC CASSLYRAFTYEQYF
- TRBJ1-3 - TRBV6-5 TGTGCCAGCATTAGCTCTGGAAACACCATATATTTT CASISSGNTIYF
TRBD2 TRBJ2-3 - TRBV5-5 TGTGCCAGCAGCTTGGCCGTCTCAGCGGGAAGTTTGCGGTGGCAGTATTTT CASSLAVSAGSLRWQYF
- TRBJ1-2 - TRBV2 TGTGCCAGCAGTGCCTTATCCCGCGGAGATGGCTACACCTTC CASSALSRGDGYTF
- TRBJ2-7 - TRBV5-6 TGTGCCAGCAGCTTGGCCCGCACAGGGAACCGGTACGAGCAGTACTTC CASSLARTGNRYEQYF
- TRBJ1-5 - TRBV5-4 TGTGCCAGCAGTTCCGACAGGAATCAGCCCCAGCATTTT CASSSDRNQPQHF
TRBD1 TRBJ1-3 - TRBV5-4 TGTGCCAGCAGCTCACCGCAGGGGGCGGGTGGAAACACCATATATTTT CASSSPQGAGGNTIYF
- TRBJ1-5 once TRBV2 TGTGCCAGCAGTGACGGGGTCCTGGGGCCCCAGCATTTT CASSDGVLGPQHF
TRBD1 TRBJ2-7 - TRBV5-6 TGTGCCAGCAGTGTCGGGACAGGGGGCTCCGGGCAGTACTTC CASSVGTGGSGQYF
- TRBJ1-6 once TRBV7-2 TGTGCCAGCAGAGGGGTTTGGAATTCACCCCTCCACTTT CASRGVWNSPLHF
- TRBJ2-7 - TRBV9 TGTGCCAGCAGCGTAGCAGGATGGGGAAACAGCGAGCAGTACTTC CASSVAGWGNSEQYF
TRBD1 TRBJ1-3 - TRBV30 TGTGCCTGGGGGGACAGGGGAGCGAAGGGAAACACCATATATTTT CAWGDRGAKGNTIYF
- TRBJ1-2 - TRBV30 TGTGCCTGGAGGTTCAGATCCGGCTACACCTTC CAWRFRSGYTF
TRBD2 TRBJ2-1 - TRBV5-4 TGTGCCAGCAGCTTGCGGGGCGGGAGGGATTCTGAGCAGTTCTTC CASSLRGGRDSEQFF
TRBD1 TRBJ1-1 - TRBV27 TGTGCCAGCAGTTTAAGAGCAGGGGGGAACACTGAAGCTTTCTTT CASSLRAGGNTEAFF